The clone carrying this T cell receptor beta chain was seen repeatedly, ten times or more. Its specificity is not known. V was clipped by 7 bases and J by 0 bases, with 10 bases between them. Germline V lookup: CDR1 SGHTA, CDR2 FQGNSA. The CDR3 extends over 14 amino acids. This sample stems from a study of T cell repertoires in cytomegalovirus infection. Using its own MiXCR run on the reads, TCRdb lists one record per CDR3 protein. This sample has just under 500,000 distinct CDR3 sequences, with around 35% found just once. Study-level findings and limits: In two of eight donors, the top clonotype was HLA-C-restricted CMV-specific.

The chain uses TRBV7-2 and TRBJ2-1, with a possible D match to TRBD2 (5 bases). Specimen: cultured PBMCs, collected from culture after CMV antigen stimulation. This receptor was obtained from a human donor in good health (CMV status not recorded). Some clones in this sample may be carry-over from other donors' samples. This chain's CDR3 is CASTQEGSYNEQFF. CDR3 sequence (DNA): TGTGCCAGCACCCAAGAGGGCTCCTACAATGAGCAGTTCTTC. Full variable domain (remainder filled in from reference TRBV7-2 and TRBJ2-1): GAGVSQSPSNKVTEKGKDVELRCDPISGHTALYWYRQSLGQGLEFLIYFQGNSAPDKSGLPSDRFSAERTGGSVSTLTIQRTQQEDSAVYLCASTQEGSYNEQFFGPGTRLTVL.